This TCR beta chain derives from a study of blood T cell repertoires in COVID-19. Looking at the study overall: The origin of the acute and convalescent COVID-19 samples was the United States, Italy and Spain. Sources were T cells, B-cell-depleted T cells, or PBMCs; the material itself was cDNA or gDNA.

Original processing methods: Reference gene primer amplification yielded estimated nucleated cell counts. Clones were read by immunoSEQ multiplex PCR, and TCRdb kept only the in-frame ones, dropping some. V and J calls and clone size are given by that table; D and trimming were obtained from the DNA. The data show roughly 180,000 clones, with less than 85% seen just once and roughly 20% held by the top ten. Participant reports of clinical history set cohort assignment. Germline CDR1 reads SGHTA; CDR2 reads FQGNSA. This CDR3 contains 15 residues. With 1 base removed from V and 3 bases from J, the gap between germline ends came to 9 bases.

This clonotype was sampled from a man aged 60-69 years who had recovered from COVID-19. This chain links TRBV7-2 with TRBJ2-2; no clear D gene. Sequenced material: PBMCs or T cells enriched from blood (not recorded which). In nucleotides, the CDR3 is TGTGCCAGCAGCTTAGATGGCCCAGACACCGGGGAGCTGTTTTTT. Amino acids: CASSLDGPDTGELFF.